The T cell receptor (beta chain) under discussion was sequenced for a study of blood T cell repertoires in COVID-19. Study-wide context: Acute and convalescent COVID-19 samples came from the United States, Italy and Spain.

Authors' processing steps: Estimation of nucleated cell counts relied on the amplification of reference gene primers. Some clones are missing from TCRdb's copy, which holds only in-frame ones; the method was immunoSEQ multiplex PCR. V and J calls plus clone size are reproduced from that table; the DNA served to infer D and trimming. The sample carries about 62,000 clones, 85% to 90% recorded once. Trimming left V 1 base short and J 4 bases short, with 13 bases between. There are 15 residues in the CDR3. Germline CDR1 and CDR2: MGHRA and YSYEKL. Source material: peripheral blood. The chain couples TRBV4-1 to TRBJ1-2; D remains ambiguous. This receptor was taken from a woman aged 55-69 years with COVID-19, enrolled during active disease. The CDR3 here is CASSQVVGLLYGYTF. The CDR3 DNA is TGCGCCAGCAGCCAAGTTGTGGGCCTACTCTATGGCTACACCTTC.